These 8 T cell receptor beta chains were all obtained from the same sample, sequenced in a study of beta chain features in type 1 diabetes. All of the isolated RNA was reverse transcribed, so expressed TCRB transcripts were sequenced. Assay: immunoSEQ multiplex PCR; the TCRdb copy retains only in-frame clones and omits some. The sample records 600,000 to 650,000 clones, 15% to 18% being singletons. The sequencing sample was made of naive CD4+ T cells from blood. The source of these receptors is a man aged 18 to 29 in good health.

This clone was detected a few times. The chain combines TRBV11-2 with TRBJ2-7; D is unresolved. Germline V gives CDR1 SGHAT, CDR2 FQNNGV. The CDR3 is 14 amino acids. Trimming took off 6 bases at V and 2 bases at J, with 14 bases between the two ends. This chain's CDR3 is CASSFTFNPYEQYF. The DNA of the CDR3 is TGTGCCAGCAGTTTTACGTTCAACCCCTACGAGCAGTACTTC.

In its sample, this clone was seen a few times. This rearrangement joins TRBV10-3 to TRBJ1-5; a weak D match, TRBD1 (6 bases). The CDR3 is made up of 17 amino acids. The germline CDR1 and CDR2 sequences are ENHRY and SYGVKD. Trimming pared 0 bases from V and 1 base from J, leaving 13 bases between. This chain's CDR3 is CAISESNRDRSNQPQHF. For the CDR3, the DNA is TGTGCCATCAGTGAGTCTAACCGTGACAGGAGCAATCAGCCCCAGCATTTT.

V gene TRBV7-2 combines with J gene TRBJ2-7, with D hard to call. The V end lost 6 bases, the J end lost 2 bases, and 17 bases lay between the germline ends. The CDR3 has 15 amino acids. Germline V CDR1 and CDR2: SGHTA, FQGNSA. The CDR3 is CASRDSRSSPYEQYF. The CDR3 DNA reads as TGTGCCAGCAGAGACTCCCGTAGCAGTCCCTACGAGCAGTACTTC.

This clone occurred a few times. The J gene is TRBJ2-2, the V gene TRBV5-4; weak D call: TRBD1 (5 bases). V lost 4 bases to trimming and J lost 6 bases, with 19 bases between them. Germline CDR1 SGHNT, CDR2 YYREEE (reference sequence). The length of the CDR3 is 16 residues. For the CDR3, the DNA is TGTGCCAGCAGCCTGGGGCGGAACCAACTGGCCGGGGAGCTGTTTTTT. This encodes CASSLGRNQLAGELFF.

The sample holds a few counts of this clone. This chain uses TRBV7-2 with TRBJ1-1; weak D call: TRBD1 (5 bases). Germline lookup yields CDR1 SGHTA and CDR2 FQGNSA. CDR3 length: 15 residues. V was clipped by 1 base and J by 1 base, with 10 bases between them. The CDR3: CASSLEGRGNTEAFF. CDR3 coding DNA: TGTGCCAGCAGCTTAGAGGGGAGGGGGAACACTGAAGCTTTCTTT.

V and J are TRBV5-1 and TRBJ1-1, with 8 bases fitting TRBD1. The CDR3 runs to 19 residues. Germline lookup yields CDR1 SGHRS and CDR2 YFSETQ. Germline trimming cut 4 bases from V and 0 bases from J; bases unmatched to any gene: 17. The CDR3 reads CASSPRGLAGGGMNTEAFF. The DNA of the CDR3 is TGCGCCAGCAGCCCTCGAGGTTTGGCAGGGGGCGGAATGAACACTGAAGCTTTCTTT.

V and J are TRBV11-1 and TRBJ2-6; TRBD2 might be the D (6 bases). There are 18 residues in the CDR3. V dropped 3 bases and J dropped 0 bases, with 15 bases sitting between them. CDR1 is SGHAT and CDR2 is FQDESV in the germline V gene (reference sequence). The CDR3: CASSFGAGTHSGANVLTF. CDR3 in DNA: TGTGCCAGCAGCTTCGGGGCGGGGACTCACTCTGGGGCCAACGTCCTGACTTTC.

The table lists this clone with a few counts. This chain connects TRBV7-2 to TRBJ2-3, with 14 bases identical to TRBD2. The CDR3 contains 16 residues. CDR1 is SGHTA, CDR2 FQGNSA, per germline. With V trimmed by 5 bases and J by 5 bases, 6 bases remained unmatched. Written as DNA, the CDR3 is TGTGCCAGCAGCCCTCCGGGACTAGCGGGAGTAGATACGCAGTATTTT. Protein product: CASSPPGLAGVDTQYF. The full variable domain, with the rest looked up from reference TRBV7-2 and TRBJ2-3, is GAGVSQSPSNKVTEKGKDVELRCDPISGHTALYWYRQSLGQGLEFLIYFQGNSAPDKSGLPSDRFSAERTGGSVSTLTIQRTQQEDSAVYLCASSPPGLAGVDTQYFGPGTRLTVL.